One and the same sample provided the 24 T cell receptor beta chains below, sequenced in a study of molecular identifiers for immune sequencing clone quantification. TCRdb called the PCR reads again in MiXCR, with one record for every CDR3 protein. Of 80,000 to 130,000 distinct CDR3 sequences listed, over 30% are singletons. Sequenced: naive CD8+ T cells from blood, with Jurkat cell RNA spiked in. Subset of the sample: FACS-sorted CD8+CD4-CCR7+CD45RA+ naive T cells. The receptors originated from a human donor in good health. Some libraries in this study had Jurkat cell RNA spiked in.

The chain has TRBV20-1 and TRBJ1-1; the match to TRBD1 covers 7 bases. Germline CDR1 and CDR2: DFQATT and SNEGSKA (reference sequence). Trimming cost V 3 bases and J 2 bases; bases outside gene matches: 3. CDR3 size: 13 residues. The DNA of the CDR3 is TGCAGTGCTAGGTACAGGGGAAACACTGAAGCTTTCTTT. Translation: CSARYRGNTEAFF.

Points on this clonotype: This may arise from a read error, as a much more abundant clone is one base away. The V gene is TRBV7-9, the J gene TRBJ2-2; D assignment may be TRBD1 or TRBD2 (6 bases each). CDR1 is SEHNR and CDR2 is FQNEAQ in the germline V gene (reference sequence). CDR3 length: 15 amino acids. The CDR3 region is CASTQRQANTGGLFF. The CDR3 DNA reads as TGTGCCAGCACCCAGAGACAGGCGAACACCGGGGGGCTGTTTTTT.

Comments on this clonotype: This sequence may be a read error, since a much larger clone differs from it by one base. This chain links TRBV29-1 with TRBJ2-7; no firm D call. This CDR3 has 13 amino acids. Germline-derived CDR1 and CDR2 are SQVTM and ANQGSEA. CDR3: CSFQLGNSYEQCF. The CDR3 nucleotides read TGCAGCTTCCAGCTCGGCAACTCCTACGAGCAGTGCTTC.

CDR3 nucleotide sequence: TGTGCCAGCAGCCAAAATTTCGAGACCCAGTACTTC. This translates into CASSQNFETQYF. This chain uses TRBV14 with TRBJ2-5, with D uncertain. Germline V gene data show CDR1 as SGHDN and CDR2 as FVKESK. The CDR3 is 12 amino acids. Trimming took 2 bases from V and 5 from J, leaving 6 bases between them.

With respect to this clonotype: Compared with germline, one end of the junction differs, possibly owing to a read error. V is TRBV28 and J is TRBJ2-7, with D maybe TRBD2 (7 bases). The CDR3 extends over 11 amino acids. The germline V gene has CDR1 MDHEN and CDR2 SYDVKM. As DNA, the CDR3 is TGCGACCAGGGGACCGGGGGGGAGCAGTACTTC. This gives the protein CDQGTGGEQYF.

In the case of this clonotype: Since a much larger clone is just one base distant, this may be a read error. V is TRBV25-1 and J is TRBJ2-7, with D tentatively TRBD1 or TRBD2 (5 bases each). There are 14 residues in the CDR3. Per the germline V gene, CDR1 is MGHDK and CDR2 is SYGVNS. The ends were cut back, 5 bases at V and 8 bases at J, with 19 bases in the middle. The CDR3 reads CASSPPGPYYKQYF. DNA of the CDR3: TGTGCCAGCAGTCCGCCGGGACCATATTACAAGCAGTACTTC.

The chain combines TRBV6-1 with TRBJ2-7; 8 nucleotides align to TRBD1. The CDR3 sequence is 14 residues long. The V gene's germline CDR1 is MNHNS and CDR2 SASEGT. V gave up 4 bases and J gave up 6 bases; unmatched junction bases: 8. The CDR3 bases are TGTGCCAGCAGTGTTACCGGGACAGGTTCCGAGCAGTACTTC. Translation: CASSVTGTGSEQYF.

In the case of this clonotype: A much larger clone differs by one base, so this may be a read error. The genes are TRBV12-3 or TRBV12-4 and TRBJ2-7, with D uncertain. V gave up 5 bases and J gave up 2 bases, with 10 bases separating them. This CDR3 is 13 amino acids long. CDR3 DNA: TGTGCCAGCAGTATGGTCCGAACCTACGAGCAGTACTTC. Its protein is CASSMVRTYEQYF.

This clonotype was counted a single time. The chain joins TRBV28 to TRBJ1-5; 7 positions match TRBD1. The CDR3 sequence is 16 residues long. CDR1 and CDR2 from the germline V gene are MDHEN and SYDVKM. Trimming took 6 bases from V and 1 from J; bases not matched to a gene: 9. DNA for the CDR3: TGTGCCAGCAGCAACCCCGACAGGGCGAGCAATCAGCCCCAGCATTTT. It specifies CASSNPDRASNQPQHF.

Concerning this clonotype itself: Mismatch with germline at one junction end may stem from a read error. The chain couples TRBV4-1 to TRBJ1-1; D is undetermined. The CDR3 covers 14 residues. Germline CDR1 reads MGHRA; CDR2 reads YSYEKL. The CDR3 sequence is CASTPTPDDTEAFF. The CDR3 bases are TGTGCCAGCACCCCCACGCCGGATGACACTGAAGCTTTCTTT.

In the case of this clonotype: The CDR3 carries no conserved terminal phenylalanine or tryptophan, so it likely arises from a read error. The chain carries TRBV4-2 and TRBJ2-3, with TRBD2 as a possible D gene (5 bases). The CDR3 runs to 18 residues. Germline values: CDR1 LGHNA, CDR2 YNFKEQ. V lost 4 bases, J lost 2 bases, and 22 bases lay in between. CDR3 residues: CASSLRPPGLSPTDTQYI. In DNA form, the CDR3 reads TGTGCCAGCAGCCTACGTCCCCCCGGACTCTCCCCCACAGATACGCAGTATATT.

The table lists this clonotype with a few counts. The chain combines TRBV4-3 with TRBJ2-7, with a weak D call TRBD2 (6 bases). The germline V gene has CDR1 LGHNA and CDR2 YSLEER. The CDR3 extends over 13 amino acids. V lost 1 base, J lost 3 bases, and 7 bases lay in between. The CDR3 reads CASSQVGGYEQYF. In DNA form, the CDR3 reads TGCGCCAGCAGCCAAGTGGGGGGCTACGAGCAGTACTTC.

A word on this clonotype: A clone one base away is much larger, so this may be a read error. V is TRBV5-1 and J is TRBJ2-7; 8 bases align to TRBD2. This CDR3 spans 13 amino acids. CDR1 and CDR2 from the germline V gene are SGHRS and YFSETQ. CDR3 residues: CASRLAASYGQYF. Here the CDR3 DNA reads TGCGCCAGCAGACTAGCGGCCTCCTACGGGCAGTACTTC.

Concerning this clonotype: A much larger clone differs from this one at a single base, so this may be a read error. V and J are TRBV6-5 and TRBJ1-4, with D possibly being TRBD1 (6 bases). The CDR3 consists of 14 residues. V was cut by 2 bases and J by 8 bases, with 12 bases left in between. Germline lookup yields CDR1 MNHEY and CDR2 SVGAGI. The CDR3 is CASSYDGGEEKLFF. The CDR3 nucleotides read TGTGCCAGCAGTTACGACGGGGGCGAAGAAAAACTGTTTTTT.

The rearrangement joins TRBV29-1 to TRBJ2-7, with 9 nucleotides matching TRBD1. The CDR3 loop spans 15 amino acids. Losses at the gene ends were 4 bases for V and 3 bases for J; bases not matched to a gene: 10. The germline gives CDR1 SQVTM, CDR2 ANQGSEA. The CDR3 DNA reads TGCAGCGTTGTGTACCGGACAGGGGAGATCTACGAGCAGTACTTC. It is translated as CSVVYRTGEIYEQYF.

J is TRBJ2-7 and V is TRBV6-4, with D uncertain. The ends were cut back, 2 bases at V and 3 bases at J, with 11 bases in the middle. This CDR3 contains 14 residues. From germline, CDR1 is MRHNA and CDR2 SNTAGT. The CDR3 DNA reads as TGTGCCAGCAGTGACGGTCCGTCAGGCTACGAGCAGTACTTC. Its translation is CASSDGPSGYEQYF.

This clonotype came up a few times. V usage is TRBV7-8 and J usage is TRBJ2-7; TRBD2 agrees at 7 bases. Trimming cost V 4 bases and J 3 bases; bases outside gene matches: 3. CDR3 size: 13 residues. The germline V gene encodes CDR1 SGHVS and CDR2 FQNEAQ. CDR3 protein: CASSWGGGYEQYF. The CDR3 region has the DNA TGTGCCAGCAGCTGGGGCGGGGGCTACGAGCAGTACTTC. Variable domain in full (rest from reference TRBV7-8 and TRBJ2-7): GAGVSQSPRYKVAKRGQDVALRCDPISGHVSLFWYQQALGQGPEFLTYFQNEAQLDKSGLPSDRFFAERPEGSVSTLKIQRTQQEDSAVYLCASSWGGGYEQYFGPGTRLTVT.

As concerns this clonotype: A single base separates this from a much larger clone, so it may be a read error. The rearrangement uses TRBV28 and TRBJ2-7; possibly TRBD2 for D (6 bases). Germline CDR1 is MDHEN and CDR2 is SYDVKM. The CDR3 length is 15 residues. The DNA of the CDR3 is TGTGCCAGCAGTTTAATGTCTGGAGGGTCCTACGAGCAGTGCTTC. As protein: CASSLMSGGSYEQCF.

This clonotype has more than one count but fewer than ten. V gene TRBV20-1 combines with J gene TRBJ2-5; a weak D match, TRBD2 (6 bases). Germline CDR1 DFQATT, CDR2 SNEGSKA (reference sequence). CDR3 size: 14 residues. V shed 5 bases and J shed 2 bases, with 15 bases lying between them. Here the CDR3 DNA reads TGCAGTGCTCTTCAATTGGCGGGACAAGAGACCCAGTACTTC. It translates to CSALQLAGQETQYF.

This clonotype was seen at least ten times. The CDR3 sequence is CASSLMSSDTQYF. CDR3 bases: TGTGCCAGCAGTTTGATGAGCTCAGATACGCAGTATTTT. The V and J genes are TRBV12-3 or TRBV12-4 and TRBJ2-3; D is unresolved. CDR3 length: 13 residues. Trimming cost V 3 bases and J 4 bases, with 8 bases left between them.

This clonotype has ten or more counts. The chain couples TRBV5-4 to TRBJ2-7; tentative D call: TRBD2 (6 bases). Germline CDR1 is SGHNT and CDR2 is YYREEE (reference sequence). Deletions cut 4 bases from V and 0 bases from J, with 11 bases between. The CDR3 runs to 14 residues. CDR3 nucleotides: TGTGCCAGCAGCGGCGGGGTAAGCTCCTACGAGCAGTACTTC. Encoded protein: CASSGGVSSYEQYF.

This clonotype was counted a few times. This chain uses TRBV7-9 with TRBJ2-6; perhaps TRBD1 as D (6 bases). The germline gives CDR1 SEHNR, CDR2 FQNEAQ (reference sequence). This CDR3 is built from 17 residues. Trimming took 5 bases from V and 0 from J, leaving 14 bases between them. This CDR3 reads CASSILDRSSGANVLTF. Written as DNA, the CDR3 is TGTGCCAGCAGCATACTCGACAGGAGCTCTGGGGCCAACGTCCTGACTTTC.

The chain recombines TRBV20-1 with TRBJ2-7; D might be TRBD1 (5 bases). The CDR3 has 14 residues. Germline values: CDR1 DFQATT, CDR2 SNEGSKA (reference sequence). Deletions cut 8 bases from V and 4 bases from J, with 21 bases between. The CDR3 protein is CSTSHGIGAYEQYF. As DNA, the CDR3 is TGCAGTACATCTCATGGAATAGGGGCGTACGAGCAGTACTTC.

This clonotype was counted only a few times. The rearrangement uses TRBV3-1 and TRBJ2-7, with unresolved D. The CDR3 runs 14 residues. The germline V and J ends were trimmed by 5 bases and 4 bases, with 15 bases remaining between them. CDR1 LGHDT and CDR2 YNNKEL come from the germline V gene (reference sequence). The DNA of the CDR3 is TGTGCCAGCAGCGAGCGACCCCGTTTTTACGAGCAGTACTTC. Translation: CASSERPRFYEQYF.